This is a list of T cell receptor beta chains from one sample in a study of cytomegalovirus exposure and HLA in healthy donors. Repertoires were generated with immunoSEQ multiplex PCR, while TCRdb's copy carries only in-frame clones and drops some. Of 95,000 to 150,000 clones listed, roughly 80% were seen once; the top ten hold less than 3%. Input material: PBMCs. Source of these receptors: a woman between 40 and 55 years old in good health and CMV-seropositive. The CDR3 runs from the conserved cysteine through the conserved F or W. The order of the fields is J gene, clone size, V gene, CDR3 length, D gene, CDR3 protein, CDR3 DNA. D genes are given only for firm matches. Not every row has a clone size; where given, it reads once, few, many or a size class.

TRBJ2-3	-	TRBV5-1	16	-	CASSLIIQGGTDTQYF	TGCGCCAGCAGCTTGATTATACAGGGGGGGACAGATACGCAGTATTTT
TRBJ1-6	-	TRBV19	15	-	CASSISGQVDSPLHF	TGTGCCAGTAGTATTTCAGGGCAGGTGGATTCACCCCTCCACTTT
TRBJ2-2	-	TRBV7-2	14	TRBD2	CASSLSGSTGELFF	TGTGCCAGCAGCTTAAGCGGGAGTACCGGGGAGCTGTTTTTT
TRBJ1-1	-	TRBV5-1	16	TRBD1	CASSTGDPGGRTEAFF	TGCGCCAGCAGCACGGGAGACCCAGGGGGTCGTACTGAAGCTTTCTTT
TRBJ1-1	-	TRBV6-1	17	TRBD1	CASSEARTGPLWTEAFF	TGTGCCAGCAGTGAAGCCCGGACAGGGCCGTTGTGGACTGAAGCTTTCTTT
TRBJ2-1	-	TRBV6-1	13	-	CASRVSSYNEQFF	TGTGCCAGCAGGGTGAGCTCCTACAATGAGCAGTTCTTC
TRBJ1-3	-	TRBV30	16	-	CAWSQVSFSSGNTIYF	TGTGCCTGGAGTCAGGTTTCCTTTAGCTCTGGAAACACCATATATTTT
TRBJ1-1	-	TRBV4-2	15	-	CASSQQQGKETEAFF	TGTGCCAGCAGCCAACAGCAGGGGAAGGAAACTGAAGCTTTCTTT
TRBJ1-6	-	TRBV11-2	16	TRBD1	CASSLNIARQGKPLHF	TGTGCCAGCAGCTTAAATATAGCTCGACAGGGTAAACCCCTCCACTTT
TRBJ2-4	once	TRBV27	19	-	CASSLRNPAGAVAKNIQYF	TGTGCCAGCAGTTTAAGGAACCCCGCAGGAGCGGTAGCCAAAAACATTCAGTACTTC
TRBJ2-2	-	TRBV7-9	16	TRBD1	CASSAPTGLRVGELFF	TGTGCCAGCAGCGCACCGACAGGGTTGCGAGTGGGGGAGCTGTTTTTT
TRBJ1-2	-	TRBV30	13	TRBD1	CAWRDRGLYGYTF	TGTGCCTGGAGGGACAGGGGATTGTATGGCTACACCTTC
TRBJ1-6	-	TRBV18	14	TRBD1	CASSPGQGSSPLHF	TGTGCCAGCTCCCCCGGACAGGGTTCCTCACCCCTCCACTTT
TRBJ2-2	-	TRBV4-1	17	TRBD2	CASSFARLAGNTGELFF	TGCGCCAGCAGCTTCGCTCGACTAGCGGGGAACACCGGGGAGCTGTTTTTT
TRBJ1-4	-	TRBV5-1	14	-	CASSLVAGNEKLFF	TGCGCCAGCAGCTTGGTTGCGGGAAATGAAAAACTGTTTTTT
TRBJ2-7	-	TRBV4-1	16	-	CASSQVRTVIFHEQYF	TGCGCCAGCAGCCAAGTAAGGACAGTAATTTTTCACGAGCAGTACTTC
TRBJ2-7	-	TRBV7-2	14	TRBD2	CASSIGLAGDEQYF	TGTGCCAGCAGCATTGGACTAGCGGGAGACGAGCAGTACTTC
TRBJ2-1	-	TRBV7-6	18	TRBD1	CASSLKGQGQGSYNEQFF	TGTGCCAGCAGCTTAAAGGGACAGGGCCAAGGCTCCTACAATGAGCAGTTCTTC
TRBJ2-2	few	TRBV30	16	-	CAWSMGTSKSSGELFF	TGTGCCTGGAGTATGGGAACTAGCAAATCCAGCGGGGAGCTGTTTTTT
TRBJ2-7	-	TRBV25-1	16	TRBD2	CASTGWASGRIYEQYF	TGTGCCAGCACCGGGTGGGCTAGCGGGAGGATCTACGAGCAGTACTTC
TRBJ2-3	-	TRBV4-3	20	TRBD2	CASSQDASGIVGTSTDTQYF	TGCGCCAGCAGCCAAGATGCTAGCGGGATAGTCGGGACTAGCACAGATACGCAGTATTTT
TRBJ2-7	-	TRBV6-1	15	TRBD1	CASTFFVTGSYEQYF	TGTGCCAGCACTTTTTTCGTGACAGGGTCCTACGAGCAGTACTTC
TRBJ2-5	-	TRBV6-1	16	TRBD2	CASSEARSGGRKTQYF	TGTGCCAGCAGTGAAGCGAGGAGCGGGGGAAGGAAGACCCAGTACTTC
TRBJ1-1	-	TRBV19	14	TRBD1	CASTRTGLNTEAFF	TGTGCCAGTACTCGGACAGGGCTCAACACTGAAGCTTTCTTT
TRBJ2-3	-	TRBV12-5	18	-	CASGFVRDGQGTADTQYF	TGTGCTAGTGGTTTCGTAAGGGATGGCCAGGGTACAGCAGATACGCAGTATTTT
TRBJ2-5	-	TRBV6-6	14	-	CASSPGTVSETQYF	TGTGCCAGCAGTCCCGGGACTGTATCGGAGACCCAGTACTTC
TRBJ2-7	once	TRBV5-1	14	TRBD2	CASIIRREGPEQYF	TGCGCCAGCATTATAAGGCGGGAGGGCCCCGAGCAGTACTTC
TRBJ2-7	-	TRBV6-1	13	-	CASSEAGQYEQYF	TGTGCCAGCAGTGAAGCCGGACAGTACGAGCAGTACTTC
TRBJ1-4	-	TRBV6-1	14	-	CASTRSSTNEKLFF	TGTGCCAGCACCCGGAGTTCAACTAATGAAAAACTGTTTTTT
TRBJ2-4	-	TRBV4-3	14	-	CASSQTSSGNIQYF	TGCGCCAGCAGCCAGACCTCCTCGGGTAACATTCAGTACTTC
TRBJ2-3	-	TRBV6-1	15	TRBD2	CASSGGGGSTDTQYF	TGTGCCAGCAGTGGCGGCGGGGGGAGCACAGATACGCAGTATTTT
TRBJ1-4	-	TRBV19	14	-	CASSIRGANEKLFF	TGTGCCAGTAGTATCCGGGGAGCTAATGAAAAACTGTTTTTT
TRBJ2-7	-	TRBV10-3	13	-	CAITSGTLGEQYF	TGTGCCATCACCTCAGGGACTTTAGGCGAGCAGTACTTC
TRBJ2-7	-	TRBV4-3	16	TRBD2	CASSQDLAGGIYEQYF	TGCGCCAGCAGCCAAGACCTAGCGGGAGGTATTTACGAGCAGTACTTC
TRBJ2-2	-	TRBV10-1	13	TRBD1	CASRQGEGGELFF	TGCGCCAGCCGTCAGGGGGAAGGAGGGGAGCTGTTTTTT
TRBJ1-4	few	TRBV7-9	14	-	CASSPDSRNEKLFF	TGTGCCAGCAGCCCAGACAGCAGAAATGAAAAACTGTTTTTT
TRBJ1-5	few	TRBV6-6	13	-	CASSVSGDQPQHF	TGTGCCAGCAGTGTCTCAGGGGATCAGCCCCAGCATTTT
TRBJ1-3	-	TRBV4-2	15	-	CASSQDSISGNTIYF	TGTGCCAGCAGCCAGGACAGCATTTCTGGAAACACCATATATTTT
TRBJ1-5	-	TRBV6-1	14	TRBD1	CASSSNRGSQPQHF	TGTGCCAGCAGCTCCAACAGGGGGAGTCAGCCCCAGCATTTT
TRBJ2-5	-	TRBV5-1	16	-	CASRVGSGGPQETQYF	TGCGCCAGCCGAGTGGGTAGCGGAGGACCCCAAGAGACCCAGTACTTC
TRBJ2-2	-	TRBV7-3	16	-	CASSLTLATNTGELFF	TGTGCCAGCAGCTTAACCCTAGCGACGAACACCGGGGAGCTGTTTTTT
TRBJ1-5	-	TRBV7-2	16	TRBD1	CASSLEGGYSNQPQHF	TGTGCCAGCAGCTTAGAAGGGGGCTATAGCAATCAGCCCCAGCATTTT
TRBJ1-2	-	TRBV12-5	13	-	CASGLGTDYGYTF	TGTGCTAGTGGTTTGGGGACAGACTATGGCTACACCTTC
TRBJ2-7	once	TRBV15	15	TRBD1	CATSIRTGGGYEQYF	TGTGCCACCAGCATAAGGACAGGGGGTGGGTACGAGCAGTACTTC
TRBJ2-2	-	TRBV25-1	15	-	CASSDSPQATGELFF	TGTGCCAGCAGTGACAGTCCCCAGGCCACCGGGGAGCTGTTTTTT
TRBJ1-1	once	TRBV7-6	14	-	CASSPELGGTEAFF	TGTGCCAGCAGCCCCGAGCTAGGTGGCACTGAAGCTTTCTTT
TRBJ1-6	-	TRBV4-1	13	-	CASSRSTGGPLHF	TGCGCCAGCAGCCGTTCTACCGGTGGACCCCTCCACTTT
TRBJ1-2	-	TRBV9	15	TRBD1	CASSASDRANYGYTF	TGTGCCAGCAGCGCTTCGGACAGGGCCAACTATGGCTACACCTTC
TRBJ1-1	-	TRBV18	14	-	CASSTGPANTEAFF	TGTGCCAGCTCAACAGGGCCCGCTAACACTGAAGCTTTCTTT
TRBJ2-1	-	TRBV29-1	15	-	CSVAPRRLAGNEQFF	TGCAGCGTTGCACCACGGCGGCTAGCCGGTAATGAGCAGTTCTTC
TRBJ2-5	-	TRBV4-1	17	TRBD2	CASSQDLAGTSQETQYF	TGCGCCAGCAGCCAAGATTTGGCGGGGACTAGCCAAGAGACCCAGTACTTC
TRBJ2-1	-	TRBV10-3	18	TRBD2	CAISEPKLAGSRYNEQFF	TGTGCCATCAGTGAGCCGAAACTAGCGGGAAGTAGATACAATGAGCAGTTCTTC
TRBJ2-5	few	TRBV2	11	TRBD2	CAAAGEETQYF	TGTGCCGCGGCGGGGGAAGAGACCCAGTACTTC
TRBJ2-5	-	TRBV7-8	15	-	CASSLGFIQEETQYF	TGTGCCAGCAGCTTAGGCTTTATTCAGGAAGAGACCCAGTACTTC